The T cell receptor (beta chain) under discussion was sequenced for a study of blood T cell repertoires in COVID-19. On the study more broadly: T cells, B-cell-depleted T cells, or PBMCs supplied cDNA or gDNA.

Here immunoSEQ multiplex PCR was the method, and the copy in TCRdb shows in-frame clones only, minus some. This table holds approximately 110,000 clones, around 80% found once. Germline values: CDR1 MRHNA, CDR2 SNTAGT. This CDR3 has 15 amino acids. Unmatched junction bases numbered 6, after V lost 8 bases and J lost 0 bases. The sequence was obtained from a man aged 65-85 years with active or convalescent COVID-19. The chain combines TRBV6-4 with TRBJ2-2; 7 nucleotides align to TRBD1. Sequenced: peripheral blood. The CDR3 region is CASGRQGANTGELFF. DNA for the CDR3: TGTGCCAGCGGAAGACAGGGTGCGAACACCGGGGAGCTGTTTTTT.